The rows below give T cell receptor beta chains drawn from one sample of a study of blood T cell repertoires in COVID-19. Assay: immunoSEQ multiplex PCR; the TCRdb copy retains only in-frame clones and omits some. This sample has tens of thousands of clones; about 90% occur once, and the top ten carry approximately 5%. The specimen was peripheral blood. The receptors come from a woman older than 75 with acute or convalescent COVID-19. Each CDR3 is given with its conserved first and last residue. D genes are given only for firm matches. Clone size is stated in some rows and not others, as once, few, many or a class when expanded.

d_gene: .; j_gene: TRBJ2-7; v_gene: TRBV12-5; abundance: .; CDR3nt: TGTGCTAGTGCCATCCCCGGCGGATCCTACGAGCAGTACTTC; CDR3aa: CASAIPGGSYEQYF
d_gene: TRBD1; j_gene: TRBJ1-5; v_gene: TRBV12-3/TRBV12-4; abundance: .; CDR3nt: TGTGCCAGCACCTCAGGGGGCAGGCAGCCCCAGCATTTT; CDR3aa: CASTSGGRQPQHF
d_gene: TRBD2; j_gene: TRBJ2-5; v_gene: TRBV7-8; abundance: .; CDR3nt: TGTGCCAGCAGTTATAGCGGGGGGGGCCCGGAGACCCAGTACTTC; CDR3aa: CASSYSGGGPETQYF
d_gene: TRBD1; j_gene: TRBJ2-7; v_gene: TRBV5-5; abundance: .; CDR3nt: TGTGCCAGCAGCATCGACAGGGGTTTCTACGAGCAGTACTTC; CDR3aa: CASSIDRGFYEQYF
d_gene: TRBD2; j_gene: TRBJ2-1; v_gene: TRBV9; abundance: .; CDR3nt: TGTGCCAGCAGCCCGGGACTAGCGAATTATGAGCAGTTCTTC; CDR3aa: CASSPGLANYEQFF
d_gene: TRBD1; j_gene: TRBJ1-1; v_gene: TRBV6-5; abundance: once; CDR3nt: TGTGCCAGCAGCGGACAGGGGCCCGACACTGAAGCTTTCTTT; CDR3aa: CASSGQGPDTEAFF
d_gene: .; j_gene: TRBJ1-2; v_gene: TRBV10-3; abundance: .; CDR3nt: TGTGCCATCAGTGAGTCGGGAGGGAGCTATGGCTACACCTTC; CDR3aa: CAISESGGSYGYTF
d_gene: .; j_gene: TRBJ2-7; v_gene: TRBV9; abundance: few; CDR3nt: TGTGCCAGCAGCGTAGGGGACTCCTCCTACGAGCAGTACTTC; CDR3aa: CASSVGDSSYEQYF
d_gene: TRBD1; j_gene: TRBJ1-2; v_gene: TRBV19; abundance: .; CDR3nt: TGTGCCAGTGCGACAGGGGGCGCAGGTCGTTATGGCTACACCTTC; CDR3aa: CASATGGAGRYGYTF
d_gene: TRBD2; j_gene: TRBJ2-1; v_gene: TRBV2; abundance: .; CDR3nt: TGTGCCAGCAGCCTTAGCGGGAGCTTTGATGAGCAGTTCTTC; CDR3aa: CASSLSGSFDEQFF
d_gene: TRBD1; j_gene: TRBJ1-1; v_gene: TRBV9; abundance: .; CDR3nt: TGTGCCAGCAGCGTAGTGCAGGGGGCAAGGAACACTGAAGCTTTCTTT; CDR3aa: CASSVVQGARNTEAFF
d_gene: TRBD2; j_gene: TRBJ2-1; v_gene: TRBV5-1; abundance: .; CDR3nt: TGCGCCAGCAGCCCCGTGGGACTAGCGGGTCCTAGCTCCTACAATGAGCAGTTCTTC; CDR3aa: CASSPVGLAGPSSYNEQFF
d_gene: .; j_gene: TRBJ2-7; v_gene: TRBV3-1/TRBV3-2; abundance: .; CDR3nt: TGTGCCAGCAGCCATGGCCACGAGCAGTACTTC; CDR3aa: CASSHGHEQYF
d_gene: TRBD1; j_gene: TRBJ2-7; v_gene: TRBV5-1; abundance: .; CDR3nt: TGCGCCAGCAGCGGGACAGGGGTTCCATTGGAGCAGTACTTC; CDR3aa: CASSGTGVPLEQYF
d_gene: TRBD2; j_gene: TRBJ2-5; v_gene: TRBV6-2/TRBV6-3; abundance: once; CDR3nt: TGTGCCAGCAGTCAGCGGGGGGCGTACCAAGAGACCCAGTACTTC; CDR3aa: CASSQRGAYQETQYF
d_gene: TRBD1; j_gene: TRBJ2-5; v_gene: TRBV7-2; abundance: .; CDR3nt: TGTGCCAGCAGCTTAGTGTCAGGGGGCCCCCAAGAGACCCAGTACTTC; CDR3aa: CASSLVSGGPQETQYF
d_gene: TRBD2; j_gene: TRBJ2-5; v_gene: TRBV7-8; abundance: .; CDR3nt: TGTGCCAGCACTAACTCGGGGGGACCCCAAGAGACCCAGTACTTC; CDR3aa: CASTNSGGPQETQYF
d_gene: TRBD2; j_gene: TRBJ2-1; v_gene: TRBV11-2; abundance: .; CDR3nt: TGTGCCAGCGGTGGGGATATAGCGGGGGTCAGTGAGCAGTTCTTC; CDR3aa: CASGGDIAGVSEQFF
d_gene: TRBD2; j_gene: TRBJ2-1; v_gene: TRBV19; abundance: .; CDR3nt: TGTGCCAGTAGTTTGGAACTAGCGCGTATCTCCTACAATGAGCAGTTCTTC; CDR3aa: CASSLELARISYNEQFF
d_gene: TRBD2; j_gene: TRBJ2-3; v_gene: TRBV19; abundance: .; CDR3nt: TGTGCCAGTAGTATCCGGGGGGAGGGCACAGATACGCAGTATTTT; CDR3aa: CASSIRGEGTDTQYF
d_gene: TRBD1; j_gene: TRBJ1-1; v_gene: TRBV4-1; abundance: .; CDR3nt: TGCGCCAGCAGCCAACCGGGACAGGGGAACACTGAAGCTTTCTTT; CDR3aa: CASSQPGQGNTEAFF
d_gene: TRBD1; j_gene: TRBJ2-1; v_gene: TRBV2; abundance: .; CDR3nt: TGTGCCAGCAGGACAGGGGAGTACTACAATGAGCAGTTCTTC; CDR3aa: CASRTGEYYNEQFF
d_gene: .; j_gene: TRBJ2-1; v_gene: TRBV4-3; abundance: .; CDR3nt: TGCGCCAGCAGCCAAGAAATAGGTAGGAGCTCCTACAATGAGCAGTTCTTC; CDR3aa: CASSQEIGRSSYNEQFF
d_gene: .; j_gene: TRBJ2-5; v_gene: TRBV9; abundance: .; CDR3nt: TGTGCCAGCAGCGTAGACAGAGAGACCCAGTACTTC; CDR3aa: CASSVDRETQYF
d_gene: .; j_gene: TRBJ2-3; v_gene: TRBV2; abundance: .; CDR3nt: TGTGCCAGCAGTGAAGTGGGTAGCGAGGTAGATACGCAGTATTTT; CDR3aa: CASSEVGSEVDTQYF
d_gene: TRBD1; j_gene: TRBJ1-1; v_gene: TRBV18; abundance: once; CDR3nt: TGTGCCAGCTCACCTTGGGACAGGGGGCAGGTGGACACTGAAGCTTTCTTT; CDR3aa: CASSPWDRGQVDTEAFF
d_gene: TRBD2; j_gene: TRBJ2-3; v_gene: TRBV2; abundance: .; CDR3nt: TGTGCCAGGGGGGGTAGCGGGCGGTTGAGTGCAGATACGCAGTATTTT; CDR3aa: CARGGSGRLSADTQYF
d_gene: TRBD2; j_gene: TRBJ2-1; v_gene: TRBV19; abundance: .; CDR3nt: TGTGCCAGTAGTAGGACTAGCGGGAGGCTAGGCAATGAGCAGTTCTTC; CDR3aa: CASSRTSGRLGNEQFF